This TCR delta chain was captured by sequencing in a study of gamma-delta T cells after stem cell transplantation. CDR1 is GEAIGNYY and CDR2 is EKD in the germline V gene. With 3 bases clipped from V and 2 bases from J, the junction kept 13 bases outside the gene matches. This CDR3 has 17 amino acids. TCRdb re-called the RT-PCR reads using CATT. The sample includes 15,000 to 19,000 delta-chain clones, 9.4% of them seen just once. In the case of this clone: This likely stems from a read error, as it lies one base from a far larger clone. Other DNA sequences within the sample encode an identical CDR3.

The sample was gamma-delta T cells. The chain uses TRDV2 and TRDJ1; 8 bases align to TRDD3. The TCR sequence derives from a human donor. It is not recorded whose cells these are; they may come from a transplant donor. CDR3 loop: CACDALLGGRRTDKLIF. DNA of the CDR3: TGTGCCTGTGACGCCCTACTGGGGGGACGACGGACCGATAAACTCATCTTT.